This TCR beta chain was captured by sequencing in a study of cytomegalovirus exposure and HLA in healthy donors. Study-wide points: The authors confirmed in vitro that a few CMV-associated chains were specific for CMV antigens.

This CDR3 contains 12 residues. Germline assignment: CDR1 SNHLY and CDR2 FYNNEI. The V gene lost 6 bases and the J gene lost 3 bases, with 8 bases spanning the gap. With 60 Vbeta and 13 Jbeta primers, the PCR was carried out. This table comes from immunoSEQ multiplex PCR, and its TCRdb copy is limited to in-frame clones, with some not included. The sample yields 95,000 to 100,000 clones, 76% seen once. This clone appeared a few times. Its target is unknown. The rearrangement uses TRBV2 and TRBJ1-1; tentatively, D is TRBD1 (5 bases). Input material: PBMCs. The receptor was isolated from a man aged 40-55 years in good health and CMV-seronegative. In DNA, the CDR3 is TGTGCCAGCAGCAGGGATTACACTGAAGCTTTCTTT. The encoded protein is CASSRDYTEAFF.